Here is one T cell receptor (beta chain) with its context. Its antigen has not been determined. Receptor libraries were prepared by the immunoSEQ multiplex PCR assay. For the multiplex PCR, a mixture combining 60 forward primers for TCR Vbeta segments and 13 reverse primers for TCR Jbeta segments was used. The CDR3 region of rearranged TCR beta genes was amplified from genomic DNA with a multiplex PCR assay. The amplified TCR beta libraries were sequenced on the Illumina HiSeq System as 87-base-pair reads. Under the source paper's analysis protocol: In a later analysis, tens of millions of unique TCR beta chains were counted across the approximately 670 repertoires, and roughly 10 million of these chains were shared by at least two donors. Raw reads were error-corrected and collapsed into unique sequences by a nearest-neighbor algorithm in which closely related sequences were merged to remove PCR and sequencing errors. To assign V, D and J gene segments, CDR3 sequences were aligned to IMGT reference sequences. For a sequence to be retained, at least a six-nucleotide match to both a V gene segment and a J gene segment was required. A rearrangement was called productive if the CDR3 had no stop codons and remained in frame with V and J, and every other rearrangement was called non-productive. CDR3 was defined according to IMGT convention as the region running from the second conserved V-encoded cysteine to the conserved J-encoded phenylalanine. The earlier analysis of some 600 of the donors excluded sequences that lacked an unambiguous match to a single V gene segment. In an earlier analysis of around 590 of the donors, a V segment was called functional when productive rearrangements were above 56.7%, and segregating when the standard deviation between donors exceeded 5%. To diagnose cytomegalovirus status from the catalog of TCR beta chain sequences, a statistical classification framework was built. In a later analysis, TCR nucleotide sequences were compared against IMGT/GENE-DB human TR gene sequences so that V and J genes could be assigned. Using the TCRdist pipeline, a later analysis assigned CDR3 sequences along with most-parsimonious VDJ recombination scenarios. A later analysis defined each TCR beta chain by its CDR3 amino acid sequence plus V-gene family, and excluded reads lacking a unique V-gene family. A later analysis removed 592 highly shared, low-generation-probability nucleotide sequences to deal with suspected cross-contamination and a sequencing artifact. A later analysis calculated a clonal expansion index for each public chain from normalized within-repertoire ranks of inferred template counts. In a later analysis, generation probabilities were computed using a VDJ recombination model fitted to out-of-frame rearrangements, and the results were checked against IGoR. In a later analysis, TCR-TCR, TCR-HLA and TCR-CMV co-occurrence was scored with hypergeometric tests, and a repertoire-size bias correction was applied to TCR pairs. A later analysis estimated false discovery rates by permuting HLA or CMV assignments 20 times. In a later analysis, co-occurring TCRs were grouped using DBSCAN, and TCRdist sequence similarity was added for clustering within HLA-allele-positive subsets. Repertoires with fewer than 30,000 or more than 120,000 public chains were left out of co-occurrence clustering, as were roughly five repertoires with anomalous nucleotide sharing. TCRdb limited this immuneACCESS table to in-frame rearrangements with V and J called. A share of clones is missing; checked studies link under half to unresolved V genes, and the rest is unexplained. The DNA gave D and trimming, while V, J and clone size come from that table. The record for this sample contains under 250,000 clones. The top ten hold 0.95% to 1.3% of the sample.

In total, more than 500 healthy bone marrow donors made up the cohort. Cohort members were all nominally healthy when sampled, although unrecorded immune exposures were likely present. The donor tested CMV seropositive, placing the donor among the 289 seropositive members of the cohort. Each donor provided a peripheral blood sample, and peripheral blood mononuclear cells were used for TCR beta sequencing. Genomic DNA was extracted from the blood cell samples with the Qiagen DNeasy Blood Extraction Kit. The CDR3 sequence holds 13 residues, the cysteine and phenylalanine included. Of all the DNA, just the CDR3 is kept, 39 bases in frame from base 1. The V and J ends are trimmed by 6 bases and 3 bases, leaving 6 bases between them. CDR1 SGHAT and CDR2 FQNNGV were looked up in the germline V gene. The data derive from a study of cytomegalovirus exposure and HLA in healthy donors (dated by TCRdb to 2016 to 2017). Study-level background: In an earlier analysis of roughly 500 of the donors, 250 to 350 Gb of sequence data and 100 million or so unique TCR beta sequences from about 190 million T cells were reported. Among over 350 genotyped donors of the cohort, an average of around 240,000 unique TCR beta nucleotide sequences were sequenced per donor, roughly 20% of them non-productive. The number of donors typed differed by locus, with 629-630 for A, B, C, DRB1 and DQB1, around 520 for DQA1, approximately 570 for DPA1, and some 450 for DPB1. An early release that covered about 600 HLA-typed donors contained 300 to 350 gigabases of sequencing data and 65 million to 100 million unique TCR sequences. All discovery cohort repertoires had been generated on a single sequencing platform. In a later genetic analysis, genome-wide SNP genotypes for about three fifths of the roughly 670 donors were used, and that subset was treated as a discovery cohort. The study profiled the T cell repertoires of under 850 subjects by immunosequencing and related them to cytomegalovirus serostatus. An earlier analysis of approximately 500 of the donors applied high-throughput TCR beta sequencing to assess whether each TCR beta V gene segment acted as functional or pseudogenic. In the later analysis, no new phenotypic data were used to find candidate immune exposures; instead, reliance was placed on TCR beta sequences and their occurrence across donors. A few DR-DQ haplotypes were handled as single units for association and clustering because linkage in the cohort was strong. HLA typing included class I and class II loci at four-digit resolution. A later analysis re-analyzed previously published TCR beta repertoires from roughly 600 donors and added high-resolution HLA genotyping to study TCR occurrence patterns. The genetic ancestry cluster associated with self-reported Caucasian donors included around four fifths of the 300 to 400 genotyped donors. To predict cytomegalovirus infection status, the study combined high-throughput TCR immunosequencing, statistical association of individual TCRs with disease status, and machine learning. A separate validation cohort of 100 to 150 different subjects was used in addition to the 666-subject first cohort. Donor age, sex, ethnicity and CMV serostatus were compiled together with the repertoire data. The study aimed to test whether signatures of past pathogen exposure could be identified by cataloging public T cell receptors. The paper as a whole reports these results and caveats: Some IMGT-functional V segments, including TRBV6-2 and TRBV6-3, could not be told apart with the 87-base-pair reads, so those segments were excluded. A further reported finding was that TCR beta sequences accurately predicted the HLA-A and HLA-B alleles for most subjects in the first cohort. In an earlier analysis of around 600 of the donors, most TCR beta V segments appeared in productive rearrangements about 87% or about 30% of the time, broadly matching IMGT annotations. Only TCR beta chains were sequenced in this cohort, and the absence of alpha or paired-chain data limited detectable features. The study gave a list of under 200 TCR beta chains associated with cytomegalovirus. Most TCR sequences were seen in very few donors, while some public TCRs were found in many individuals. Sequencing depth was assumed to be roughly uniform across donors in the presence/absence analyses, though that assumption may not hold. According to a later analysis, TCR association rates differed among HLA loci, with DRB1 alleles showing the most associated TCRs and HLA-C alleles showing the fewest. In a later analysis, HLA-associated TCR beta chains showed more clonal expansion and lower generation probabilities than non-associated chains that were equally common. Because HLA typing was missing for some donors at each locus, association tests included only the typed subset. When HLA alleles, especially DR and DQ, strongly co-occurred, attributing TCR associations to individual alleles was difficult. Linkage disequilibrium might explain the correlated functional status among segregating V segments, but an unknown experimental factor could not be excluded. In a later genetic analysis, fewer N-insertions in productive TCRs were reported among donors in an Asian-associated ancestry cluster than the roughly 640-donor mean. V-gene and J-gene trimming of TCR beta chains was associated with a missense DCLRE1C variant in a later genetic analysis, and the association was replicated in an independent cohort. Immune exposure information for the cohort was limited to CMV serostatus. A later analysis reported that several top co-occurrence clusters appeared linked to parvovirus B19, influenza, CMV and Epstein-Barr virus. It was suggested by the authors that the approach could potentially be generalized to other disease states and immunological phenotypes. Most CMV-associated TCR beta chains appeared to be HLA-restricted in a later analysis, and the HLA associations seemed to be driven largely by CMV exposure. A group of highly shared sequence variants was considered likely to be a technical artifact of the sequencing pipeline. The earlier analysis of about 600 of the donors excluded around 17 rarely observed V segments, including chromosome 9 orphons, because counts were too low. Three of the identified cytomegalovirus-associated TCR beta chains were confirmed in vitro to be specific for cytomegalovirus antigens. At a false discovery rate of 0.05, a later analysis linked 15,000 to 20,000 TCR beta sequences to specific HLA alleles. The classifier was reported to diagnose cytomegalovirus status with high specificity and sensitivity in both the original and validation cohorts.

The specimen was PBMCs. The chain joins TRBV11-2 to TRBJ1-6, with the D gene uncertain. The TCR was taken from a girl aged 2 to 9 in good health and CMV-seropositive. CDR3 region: CASRPVYNSPLHF. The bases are TGTGCCAGCAGACCGGTCTATAATTCACCCCTCCACTTT.